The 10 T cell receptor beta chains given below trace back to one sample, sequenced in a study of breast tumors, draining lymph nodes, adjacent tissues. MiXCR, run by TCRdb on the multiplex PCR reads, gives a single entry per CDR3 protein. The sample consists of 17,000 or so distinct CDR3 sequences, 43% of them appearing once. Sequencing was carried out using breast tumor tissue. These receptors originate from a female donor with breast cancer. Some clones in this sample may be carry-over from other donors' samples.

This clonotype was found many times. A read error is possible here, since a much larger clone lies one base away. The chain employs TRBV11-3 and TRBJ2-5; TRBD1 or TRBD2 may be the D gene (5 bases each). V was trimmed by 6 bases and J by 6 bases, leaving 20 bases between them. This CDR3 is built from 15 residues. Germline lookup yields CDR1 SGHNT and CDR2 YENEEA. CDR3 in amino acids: CASSFEPGARKTQYF. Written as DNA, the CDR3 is TGTGCCAGCAGTTTTGAACCCGGGGCTCGAAAGACCCAGTACTTC.

For the CDR3, the DNA is TGTGCCACCAGTGTATGGGGATCCCACGAGCAGTACTTC. Translated: CATSVWGSHEQYF. This chain joins TRBV24-1 and TRBJ2-7; D is uncertain. This CDR3 has 13 residues. The V gene's germline CDR1 is KGHDR and CDR2 SFDVKD. V lost 5 bases and J lost 5, with 12 bases in between.

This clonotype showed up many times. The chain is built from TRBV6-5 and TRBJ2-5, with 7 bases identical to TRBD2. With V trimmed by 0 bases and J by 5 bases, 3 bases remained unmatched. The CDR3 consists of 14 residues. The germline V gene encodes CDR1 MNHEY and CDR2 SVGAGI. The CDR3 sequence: CASSYSARGETQYF. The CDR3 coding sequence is TGTGCCAGCAGTTACTCCGCGCGGGGGGAGACCCAGTACTTC.

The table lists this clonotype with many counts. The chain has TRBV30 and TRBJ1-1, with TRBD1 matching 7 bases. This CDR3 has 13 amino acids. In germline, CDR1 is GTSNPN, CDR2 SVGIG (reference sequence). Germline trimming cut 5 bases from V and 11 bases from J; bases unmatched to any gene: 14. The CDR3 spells CAWGTGAPSMAFF. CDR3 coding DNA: TGTGCCTGGGGAACAGGGGCGCCGTCCATGGCTTTCTTT.

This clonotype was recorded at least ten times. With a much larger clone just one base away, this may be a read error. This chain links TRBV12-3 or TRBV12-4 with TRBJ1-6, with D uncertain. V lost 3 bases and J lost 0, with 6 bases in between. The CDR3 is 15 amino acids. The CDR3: CASSFQSSYNSPLHF. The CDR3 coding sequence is TGTGCCAGCAGTTTCCAGTCCTCCTATAATTCACCCCTCCACTTT.

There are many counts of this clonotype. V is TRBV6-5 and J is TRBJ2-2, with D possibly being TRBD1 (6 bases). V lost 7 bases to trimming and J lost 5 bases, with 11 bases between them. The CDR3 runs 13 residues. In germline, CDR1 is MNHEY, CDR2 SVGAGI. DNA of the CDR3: TGTGCCAGCAATCACAGGGATACCGGGGAGCTGTTTTTT. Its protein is CASNHRDTGELFF.

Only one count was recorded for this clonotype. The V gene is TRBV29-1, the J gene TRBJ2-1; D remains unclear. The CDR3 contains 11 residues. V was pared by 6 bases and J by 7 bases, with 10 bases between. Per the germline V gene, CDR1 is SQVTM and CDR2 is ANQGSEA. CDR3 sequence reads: CSVAQLNEQFF. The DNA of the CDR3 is TGCAGCGTCGCGCAGTTAAATGAGCAGTTCTTC.

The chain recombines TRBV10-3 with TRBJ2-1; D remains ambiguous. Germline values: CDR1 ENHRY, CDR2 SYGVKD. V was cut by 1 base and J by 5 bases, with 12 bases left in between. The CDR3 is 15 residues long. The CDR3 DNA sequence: TGTGCCATCAGTGAGTGGAAACTCCCAAACAATGAGCAGTTCTTC. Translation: CAISEWKLPNNEQFF.

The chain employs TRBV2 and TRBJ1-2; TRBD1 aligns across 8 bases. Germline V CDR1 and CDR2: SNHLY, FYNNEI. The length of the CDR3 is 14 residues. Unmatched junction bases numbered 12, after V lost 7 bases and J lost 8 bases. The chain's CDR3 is CASNPTGQGQGYTF. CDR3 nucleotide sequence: TGTGCCAGCAATCCGACCGGACAGGGACAAGGCTACACCTTC.

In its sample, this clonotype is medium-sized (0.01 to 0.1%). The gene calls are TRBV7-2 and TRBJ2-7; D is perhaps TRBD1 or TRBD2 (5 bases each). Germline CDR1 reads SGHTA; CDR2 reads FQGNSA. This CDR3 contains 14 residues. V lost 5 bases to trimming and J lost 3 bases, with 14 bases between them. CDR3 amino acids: CASSAPGPIYEQYF. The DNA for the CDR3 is TGTGCCAGCAGCGCACCGGGACCCATCTACGAGCAGTACTTC.